The 25 T cell receptor beta chains in this list originate from one sample, sequenced in a study of regulatory T cells in long-lasting Graves disease. The time point is: newly diagnosed GD, antithyroid drugs for less than 3 months. There was RNA extracted from PBMCs, and the TCR library was made from it. Sequencing libraries for TCR beta were prepared with iRepertoire HTBI primers and Arm-PCR of CDR3 regions. In TCRdb, the multiplex PCR reads were re-called with MiXCR into one record per CDR3 protein. The profile shows 680,000 or so distinct CDR3 sequences, less than 20% of them singletons. The same data also went into a second study, on T cells in Graves' hyperthyroidism and ophthalmopathy.

Sequencing was performed on peripheral blood mononuclear cells (PBMCs), taken at new diagnosis, from a patient treated with antithyroid drugs. These receptors originate from a woman aged 25-40 years with Graves disease.

This clonotype came up many times. The chain combines TRBV7-6 with TRBJ2-7; the match to TRBD2 covers 9 bases. Germline lookup yields CDR1 SGHVS and CDR2 FNYEAQ. The trim removed 3 bases at V and 4 bases at J, leaving 4 bases unmatched. CDR3 size: 14 residues. Here the CDR3 reads CASSLEAGGYEQYF. The CDR3 DNA reads TGTGCCAGCAGCTTGGAAGCGGGAGGATACGAGCAGTACTTC.

Comment on this clonotype: Possible read error: a much larger clone is one base away. J is TRBJ2-1 and V is TRBV20-1, with a tentative D call TRBD2 (6 bases). The CDR3 has 16 amino acids. The V gene lost 2 bases and the J gene lost 7 bases, with 21 bases spanning the gap. Germline V gene sequence: CDR1 DFQATT, CDR2 SNEGSKA (reference sequence). The CDR3 region has the DNA TGCAGTGCTAGAACACCACGGAGGGGCGCTTCGAATGAGCAGTTCTTC. As protein: CSARTPRRGASNEQFF.

The chain carries TRBV7-9 and TRBJ2-2; TRBD1 is a possible D gene (6 bases). Germline-derived CDR1 and CDR2 are SEHNR and FQNEAQ (reference sequence). V gave up 4 bases and J gave up 2 bases, with 14 bases separating them. The CDR3 has 16 residues. CDR3 residues: CASSYPGTPNTGELFF. The CDR3 DNA sequence: TGTGCCAGCAGCTACCCCGGGACACCCAACACCGGGGAGCTGTTTTTT.

This clonotype was seen a handful of times. This chain links TRBV30 with TRBJ1-6; maybe TRBD1 (6 bases). Germline V gives CDR1 GTSNPN, CDR2 SVGIG (reference sequence). Trimming took 5 bases from V and 7 from J, leaving 18 bases between them. The CDR3 contains 15 residues. CDR3 in DNA: TGTGCCTGGCAGCAAGACGACAGGAGGAATTCACCCCTCCACTTT. This gives the protein CAWQQDDRRNSPLHF.

The chain recombines TRBV20-1 with TRBJ2-1, with D uncertain. The germline gives CDR1 DFQATT, CDR2 SNEGSKA (reference sequence). This CDR3 contains 13 residues. V lost 4 bases, J lost 0 bases, and 7 bases lay in between. CDR3 coding DNA: TGCAGTGCTACCCTGGGCTCCTACAATGAGCAGTTCTTC. As protein: CSATLGSYNEQFF.

Many counts were recorded for this clonotype. This rearrangement joins TRBV20-1 to TRBJ1-4; 8 bases agree with TRBD1. The CDR3 sequence is 18 residues long. Trimming cost V 1 base and J 4 bases; bases outside gene matches: 14. Per germline, CDR1 DFQATT and CDR2 SNEGSKA (reference sequence). CDR3: CSARGGEGWDRNNEKLFF. The CDR3 DNA follows: TGCAGTGCTAGAGGAGGGGAGGGTTGGGACAGGAATAATGAAAAACTGTTTTTT.

The CDR3 is CASSRIEIPGTGNTEAFF. In DNA, the CDR3 is TGTGCCAGCAGCCGAATTGAAATCCCCGGGACAGGGAACACTGAAGCTTTCTTT. The chain couples TRBV7-9 to TRBJ1-1; the match to TRBD1 covers 8 bases. The length of the CDR3 is 18 residues. The V segment lost 5 bases and the J segment 1 base; nucleotides outside the gene matches: 15. The V gene's germline CDR1 is SEHNR and CDR2 FQNEAQ (reference sequence).

This clonotype was counted only a few times. The chain recombines TRBV12-5 with TRBJ2-3, with 12 bases lining up with TRBD2. The CDR3 sequence is 15 residues long. V lost 7 bases, J lost 5 bases, and 7 bases stayed unmatched. The V gene's germline CDR1 is LGHNT and CDR2 FRNRAP. CDR3 sequence reads: CASARLAGVGDTQYF. The DNA of the CDR3 is TGTGCTAGTGCCCGACTAGCGGGAGTCGGAGATACGCAGTATTTT.

There are many counts of this clonotype. The genes are TRBV20-1 and TRBJ2-7; D perhaps matches TRBD1 (6 bases). V was cut by 6 bases and J by 2 bases, with 17 bases left in between. CDR3 length: 14 amino acids. CDR1 and CDR2 from the germline V gene are DFQATT and SNEGSKA (reference sequence). The CDR3 here is CSAPNTGKAYEQYF. In nucleotides, the CDR3 is TGCAGTGCCCCCAACACAGGGAAGGCCTACGAGCAGTACTTC.

This clonotype has at least ten counts. The chain joins TRBV28 to TRBJ2-1; D may be TRBD1 (6 bases). The germline V and J ends were trimmed by 0 bases and 3 bases, with 9 bases remaining between them. Germline V gene sequence: CDR1 MDHEN, CDR2 SYDVKM. CDR3 length equals 15 residues. The CDR3 region has the DNA TGTGCCAGCAGTTTATGGGGGGCCAGCTACAATGAGCAGTTCTTC. Translating it yields CASSLWGASYNEQFF.

This clonotype occurred a few times. The chain has TRBV6-1 and TRBJ2-1, with a weak D call TRBD1 (5 bases). Trimming pared 5 bases from V and 9 bases from J, leaving 8 bases between. The CDR3 is made up of 11 amino acids. Germline assignment: CDR1 MNHNS and CDR2 SASEGT. Here the CDR3 DNA reads TGTGCCAGCAGTCCGCAGGGTGAGCAGTTCTTC. This translates into CASSPQGEQFF.

The chain recombines TRBV7-2 with TRBJ1-4; TRBD1 agrees at 8 bases. Germline lookup yields CDR1 SGHTA and CDR2 FQGNSA. The CDR3 totals 17 residues. V lost 4 bases to trimming and J lost 0 bases; unmatched junction nucleotides: 7. This CDR3 reads CASSSRAGGTTNEKLFF. The DNA of the CDR3 is TGTGCCAGCAGCTCCCGAGCAGGGGGCACAACTAATGAAAAACTGTTTTTT. Full variable domain (missing parts from reference TRBV7-2 and TRBJ1-4): GAGVSQSPSNKVTEKGKDVELRCDPISGHTALYWYRQSLGQGLEFLIYFQGNSAPDKSGLPSDRFSAERTGGSVSTLTIQRTQQEDSAVYLCASSSRAGGTTNEKLFFGSGTQLSVL.

This clonotype was seen many times. The rearrangement links TRBV2 to TRBJ2-2; 7 bases line up with TRBD2. V gave up 11 bases and J gave up 2 bases; unmatched junction bases: 11. CDR1 SNHLY and CDR2 FYNNEI come from the germline V gene. The CDR3 covers 15 residues. The CDR3 protein is CAVKRGSQNTGELFF. CDR3 nucleotide sequence: TGTGCCGTTAAACGCGGGAGCCAAAACACCGGGGAGCTGTTTTTT.

In its sample, this clonotype was seen many times. The chain is built from TRBV7-3 and TRBJ2-5, with TRBD1 identical over 10 bases. The CDR3 extends over 15 amino acids. V gave up 5 bases and J gave up 4 bases; unmatched junction bases: 7. The germline CDR1 and CDR2 sequences are SGHTA and FQGTGA. CDR3 nucleotide sequence: TGTGCCAGCAGCGTCGGGACAGGGGTTTCAGAGACCCAGTACTTC. It is translated as CASSVGTGVSETQYF.

At least ten counts were recorded for this clonotype. Here the CDR3 DNA reads TGTGCCAGCAGCTTGGTCATAGATACGCAGTATTTT. This translates into CASSLVIDTQYF. The rearrangement joins TRBV7-9 to TRBJ2-3, with D unresolved. V lost 3 bases and J 5 bases, leaving 6 bases between the germline ends. The CDR3 is 12 amino acids. Per the germline V gene, CDR1 is SEHNR and CDR2 is FQNEAQ (reference sequence). Full variable domain (missing parts from reference TRBV7-9 and TRBJ2-3): DTGVSQNPRHKITKRGQNVTFRCDPISEHNRLYWYRQTLGQGPEFLTYFQNEAQLEKSRLLSDRFSAERPKGSFSTLEIQRTEQGDSAMYLCASSLVIDTQYFGPGTRLTVL.

This clonotype turned up a few times. The chain is built from TRBV18 and TRBJ2-3; no clear D gene. This CDR3 has 13 residues. CDR1 and CDR2 (germline): KGHSH, LQKENI. Trimming removed 8 bases at V and 1 base at J, with 10 bases between. The CDR3: CASKTGRTDTQYF. DNA of the CDR3: TGTGCCAGCAAGACTGGGCGCACAGATACGCAGTATTTT. Supplemented by reference TRBV18 and TRBJ2-3, the full variable domain reads NAGVMQNPRHLVRRRGQEARLRCSPMKGHSHVYWYRQLPEEGLKFMVYLQKENIIDESGMPKERFSAEFPKEGPSILRIQQVVRGDSAAYFCASKTGRTDTQYFGPGTRLTVL.

This clonotype has a count of ten or more. The chain combines TRBV28 with TRBJ2-1, with 7 bases that match TRBD2. The germline V gene has CDR1 MDHEN and CDR2 SYDVKM. The CDR3 spans 18 residues. V lost 3 bases, J lost 0 bases, and 11 bases stayed unmatched. The CDR3 DNA sequence: TGTGCCAGCAGTTTGGTCCAGGGAGGGTACAGCTCCTACAATGAGCAGTTCTTC. Translation gives CASSLVQGGYSSYNEQFF.

This clonotype was counted between two and nine times. The chain joins TRBV28 to TRBJ2-1; D not certain. The CDR3 consists of 14 residues. Deletions cut 3 bases from V and 4 bases from J, with 10 bases between. CDR1 is MDHEN, CDR2 SYDVKM, per germline. This chain's CDR3 is CASSFGSQYNEQFF. CDR3 nucleotides: TGTGCCAGCAGTTTTGGTTCCCAGTACAATGAGCAGTTCTTC. The whole variable domain, remainder taken from reference TRBV28 and TRBJ2-1, is DVKVTQSSRYLVKRTGEKVFLECVQDMDHENMFWYRQDPGLGLRLIYFSYDVKMKEKGDIPEGYSVSREKKERFSLILESASTNQTSMYLCASSFGSQYNEQFFGPGTRLTVL.

This clonotype was counted a few times. For the CDR3, the DNA is TGTGCCTGGAGTGTACCCGAAACCTCTTTTAATCAGCCCCAGCATTTT. Translated, it gives CAWSVPETSFNQPQHF. The chain joins TRBV30 to TRBJ1-5; no definite D call. The V gene lost 0 bases and the J gene lost 4 bases, with 16 bases spanning the gap. Germline V CDR1 and CDR2: GTSNPN, SVGIG (reference sequence). The CDR3 spans 16 residues.

There are many counts of this clonotype. V gene TRBV12-3 or TRBV12-4 combines with J gene TRBJ1-3; no clear D. The CDR3 covers 13 residues. The V gene lost 10 bases and the J gene lost 6 bases, with 16 bases spanning the gap. CDR3 nucleotide sequence: TGTGCCACCGACACCCGGAAATCAAACACCATATATTTT. Translating it yields CATDTRKSNTIYF.

This clonotype was detected many times. The V gene is TRBV24-1, the J gene TRBJ1-5, with D perhaps matching TRBD1 (5 bases). The V end was cut by 2 bases, the J end by 0 bases, with 16 bases between. The CDR3 length is 18 residues. The germline V gene encodes CDR1 KGHDR and CDR2 SFDVKD. This CDR3 is CATSDSVPGRTSNQPQHF. In DNA, the CDR3 is TGTGCCACCAGTGATTCCGTCCCGGGACGAACTAGCAATCAGCCCCAGCATTTT.

This clonotype came up many times. This chain connects TRBV2 to TRBJ1-6; no clear D. CDR1 is SNHLY, CDR2 FYNNEI, per germline. V was shortened by 7 bases and J by 7 bases, with 14 bases between the two germline ends. The CDR3 has 14 amino acids. The CDR3 DNA sequence: TGTGCCAGCACCCCGGACCTGGGGAATTCACCCCTCCACTTT. It translates to CASTPDLGNSPLHF.

This clonotype has only a few counts. A much more abundant neighbour one base away suggests this may be a read error. This chain uses TRBV11-3 with TRBJ1-1; D may be TRBD1 (6 bases). The CDR3 is 13 residues long. Trimming took off 2 bases at V and 3 bases at J, with 7 bases between the two ends. Germline V CDR1 and CDR2: SGHNT, YENEEA. This CDR3 is CASSLQGHTEAFF. The CDR3 DNA sequence: TGTGCCAGCAGCTTACAGGGGCACACTGAAGCTTTCTTT. Based on the CDR3 plus reference TRBV11-3 and TRBJ1-1, the full variable domain is EAGVVQSPRYKIIEKKQPVAFWCNPISGHNTLYWYLQNLGQGPELLIRYENEEAVDDSQLPKDRFSAERLKGVDSTLKIQPAELGDSAVYLCASSLQGHTEAFFGQGTRLTVV.

In this sample, this clonotype turned up many times. The CDR3 DNA sequence: TGTGCCAGCCAACTCGCCCTGAGTGATCAGCCCCAGCATTTT. Translated, it gives CASQLALSDQPQHF. The chain joins TRBV11-3 to TRBJ1-5, with D uncertain. CDR1 and CDR2 from the germline V gene are SGHNT and YENEEA. CDR3 length: 14 residues. V was trimmed by 8 bases and J by 5 bases, leaving 16 bases between them.

There are many counts of this clonotype. The chain employs TRBV12-5 and TRBJ2-2, with D perhaps matching TRBD2 (6 bases). The CDR3 spans 15 residues. Trimming took off 4 bases at V and 3 bases at J, with 12 bases between the two ends. Germline V lookup: CDR1 LGHNT, CDR2 FRNRAP. The CDR3 protein is CASGSGLPHTGELFF. The CDR3 bases are TGTGCTAGTGGTTCAGGACTACCCCACACCGGGGAGCTGTTTTTT.